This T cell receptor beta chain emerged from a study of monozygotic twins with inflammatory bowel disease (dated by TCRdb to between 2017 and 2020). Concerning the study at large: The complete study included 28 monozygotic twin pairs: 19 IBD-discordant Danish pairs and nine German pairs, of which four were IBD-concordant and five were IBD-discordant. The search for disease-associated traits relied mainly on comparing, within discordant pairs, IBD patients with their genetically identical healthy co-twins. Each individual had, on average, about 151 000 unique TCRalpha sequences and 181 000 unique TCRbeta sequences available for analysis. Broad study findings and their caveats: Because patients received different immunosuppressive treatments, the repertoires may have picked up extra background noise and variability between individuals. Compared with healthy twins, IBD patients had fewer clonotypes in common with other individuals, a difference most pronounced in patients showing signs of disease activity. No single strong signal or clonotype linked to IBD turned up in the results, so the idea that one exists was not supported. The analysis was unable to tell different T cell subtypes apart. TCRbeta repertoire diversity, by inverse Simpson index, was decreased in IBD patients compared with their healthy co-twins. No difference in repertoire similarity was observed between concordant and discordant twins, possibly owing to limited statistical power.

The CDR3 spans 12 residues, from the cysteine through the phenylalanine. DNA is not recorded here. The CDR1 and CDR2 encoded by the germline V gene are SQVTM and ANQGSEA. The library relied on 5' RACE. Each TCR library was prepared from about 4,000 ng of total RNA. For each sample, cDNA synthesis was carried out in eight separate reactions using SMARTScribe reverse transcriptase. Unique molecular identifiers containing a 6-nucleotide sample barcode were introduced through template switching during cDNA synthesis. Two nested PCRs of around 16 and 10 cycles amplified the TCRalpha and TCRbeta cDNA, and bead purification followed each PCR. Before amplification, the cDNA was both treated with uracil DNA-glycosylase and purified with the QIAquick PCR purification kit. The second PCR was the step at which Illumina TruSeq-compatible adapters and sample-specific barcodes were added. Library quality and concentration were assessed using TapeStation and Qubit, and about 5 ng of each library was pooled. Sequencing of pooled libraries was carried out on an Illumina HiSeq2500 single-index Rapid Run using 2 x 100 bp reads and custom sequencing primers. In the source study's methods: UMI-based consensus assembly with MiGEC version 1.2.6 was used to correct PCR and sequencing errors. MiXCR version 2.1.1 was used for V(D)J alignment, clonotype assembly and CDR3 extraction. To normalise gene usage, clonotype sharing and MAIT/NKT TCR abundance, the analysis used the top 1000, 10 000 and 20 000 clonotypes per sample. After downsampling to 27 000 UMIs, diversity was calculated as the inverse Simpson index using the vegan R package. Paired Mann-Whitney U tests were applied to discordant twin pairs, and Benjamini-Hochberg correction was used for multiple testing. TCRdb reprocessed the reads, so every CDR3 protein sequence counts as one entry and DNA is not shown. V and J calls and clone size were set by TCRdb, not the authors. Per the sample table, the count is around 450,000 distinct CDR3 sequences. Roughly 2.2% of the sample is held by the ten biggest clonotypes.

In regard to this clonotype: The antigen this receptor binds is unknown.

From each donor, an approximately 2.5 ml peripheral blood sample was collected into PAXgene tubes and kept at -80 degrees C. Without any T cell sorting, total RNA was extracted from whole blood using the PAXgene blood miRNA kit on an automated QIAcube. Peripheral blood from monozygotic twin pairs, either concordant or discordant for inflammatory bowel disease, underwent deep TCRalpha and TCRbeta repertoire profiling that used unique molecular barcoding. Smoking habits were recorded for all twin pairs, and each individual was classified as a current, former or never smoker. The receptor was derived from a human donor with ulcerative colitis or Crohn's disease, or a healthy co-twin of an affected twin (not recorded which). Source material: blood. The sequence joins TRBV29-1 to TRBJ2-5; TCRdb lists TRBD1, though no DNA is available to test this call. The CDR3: CRVGQGQETQYF.